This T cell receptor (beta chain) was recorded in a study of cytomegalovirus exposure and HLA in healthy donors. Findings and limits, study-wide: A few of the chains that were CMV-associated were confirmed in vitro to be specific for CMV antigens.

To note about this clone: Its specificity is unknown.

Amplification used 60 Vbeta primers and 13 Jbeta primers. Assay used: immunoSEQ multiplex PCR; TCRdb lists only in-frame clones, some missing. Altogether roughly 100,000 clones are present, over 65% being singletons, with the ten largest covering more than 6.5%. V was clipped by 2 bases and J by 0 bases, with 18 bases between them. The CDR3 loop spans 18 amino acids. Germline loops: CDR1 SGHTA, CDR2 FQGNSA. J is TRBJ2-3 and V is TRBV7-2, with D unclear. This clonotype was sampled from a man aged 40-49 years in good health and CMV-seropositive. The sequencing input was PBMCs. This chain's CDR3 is CASSLIKGWRLSTDTQYF. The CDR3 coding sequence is TGTGCCAGCAGCTTAATAAAAGGTTGGCGGCTAAGCACAGATACGCAGTATTTT.